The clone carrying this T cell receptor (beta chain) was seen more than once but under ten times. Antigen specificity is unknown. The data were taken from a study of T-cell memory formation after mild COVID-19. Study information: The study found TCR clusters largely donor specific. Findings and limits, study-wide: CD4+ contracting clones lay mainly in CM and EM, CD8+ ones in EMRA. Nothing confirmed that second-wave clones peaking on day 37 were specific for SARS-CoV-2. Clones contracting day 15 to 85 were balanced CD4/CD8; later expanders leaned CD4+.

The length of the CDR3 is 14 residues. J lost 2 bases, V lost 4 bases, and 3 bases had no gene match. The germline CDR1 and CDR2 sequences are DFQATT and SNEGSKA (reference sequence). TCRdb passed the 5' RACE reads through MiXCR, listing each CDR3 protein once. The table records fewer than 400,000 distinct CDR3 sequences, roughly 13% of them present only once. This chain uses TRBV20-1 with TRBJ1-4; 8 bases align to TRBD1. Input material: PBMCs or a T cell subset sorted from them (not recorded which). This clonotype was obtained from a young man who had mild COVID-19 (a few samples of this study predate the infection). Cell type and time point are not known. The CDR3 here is CSATDRGTNEKLFF. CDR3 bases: TGCAGTGCTACTGACAGGGGCACTAATGAAAAACTGTTTTTT.